The clone carrying this T cell receptor (beta chain) was recorded a few times. Its antigen remains unknown. Other DNA sequences in the sample encode the same CDR3. Time point noted: pre-treatment sample, taken before nivolumab and TIL therapy. Enrollment ran from late 2017 to January 2020. The data stem from a study of TIL therapy for anti-PD-1-resistant metastatic lung cancer. General study findings and limits: TIL clonotype persistence in blood showed no apparent association with response.

Germline V gene lookup returns CDR1 KGHSH and CDR2 LQKENI. Trimming left V 0 bases short and J 1 base short, with 6 bases between. The CDR3 is made up of 15 amino acids. The libraries were made with immunoSEQ v3. Profiled with immunoSEQ multiplex PCR; TCRdb holds only in-frame clones, not every one. The data show about 50,000 clones, 80% to 90% seen once. The specimen comprised blood, sampled at baseline. This clonotype was obtained from a person aged 25 to 80 with non-small cell lung cancer. V and J are TRBV18 and TRBJ2-2; D not resolved. The CDR3 loop reads CASSPPSGNTGELFF. In DNA form, the CDR3 reads TGTGCCAGCTCACCACCTTCAGGGAACACCGGGGAGCTGTTTTTT.